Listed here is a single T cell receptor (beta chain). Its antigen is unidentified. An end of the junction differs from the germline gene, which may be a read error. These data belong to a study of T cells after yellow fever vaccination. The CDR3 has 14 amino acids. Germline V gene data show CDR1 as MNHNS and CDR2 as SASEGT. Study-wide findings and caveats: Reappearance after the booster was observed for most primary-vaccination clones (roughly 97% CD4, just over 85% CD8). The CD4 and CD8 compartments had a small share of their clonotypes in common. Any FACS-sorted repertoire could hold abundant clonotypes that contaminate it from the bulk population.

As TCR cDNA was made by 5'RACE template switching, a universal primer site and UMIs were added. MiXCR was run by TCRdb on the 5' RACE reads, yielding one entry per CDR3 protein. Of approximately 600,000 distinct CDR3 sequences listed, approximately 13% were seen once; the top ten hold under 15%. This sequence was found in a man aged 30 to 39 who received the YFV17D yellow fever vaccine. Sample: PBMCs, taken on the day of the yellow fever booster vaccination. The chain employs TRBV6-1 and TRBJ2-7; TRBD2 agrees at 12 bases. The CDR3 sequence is CASSPSGGAYDQYF. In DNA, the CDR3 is TGTGCCAGCAGTCCTAGCGGGGGGGCGTACGATCAGTACTTC.